The clone carrying this T cell receptor (beta chain) was counted a single time. Its cognate antigen is unknown. This sample also contains other DNA sequences that code for the same CDR3. The data derive from a study of PD-1 blockade in classical Hodgkin lymphoma. The method was immunoSEQ multiplex PCR; TCRdb's version includes in-frame clones alone and lacks a portion of them. The sample lists about 16,000 clones; about four fifths were seen once. The time point here: cycle 4 day 1 (C4D1), after 5 to 7 weeks of nivolumab. Following autologous stem cell transplantation, relapse occurred in every patient, and exposure to brentuximab vedotin varied. Trimming left V 6 bases short and J 2 bases short, with 6 bases between. Germline CDR1 reads SEHNR; CDR2 reads FQNEAQ (reference sequence). The CDR3 loop spans 12 amino acids. Points from the study as a whole: Prior therapy or disease activity may underlie the repertoire differences, whose causes remain undefined.

This clonotype was sampled from a human donor with classical Hodgkin lymphoma. The rearrangement uses TRBV7-9 and TRBJ2-3; D remains unclear. Sequencing used peripheral blood mononuclear cells (PBMCs), obtained before the fourth cycle of nivolumab. The CDR3 DNA reads TGTGCCAGCAGTTTATCCACAGATACGCAGTATTTT. Protein: CASSLSTDTQYF. Variable domain in full (rest from reference TRBV7-9 and TRBJ2-3): DTGVSQNPRHKITKRGQNVTFRCDPISEHNRLYWYRQTLGQGPEFLTYFQNEAQLEKSRLLSDRFSAERPKGSFSTLEIQRTEQGDSAMYLCASSLSTDTQYFGPGTRLTVL.